This T cell receptor (beta chain) was retrieved from a study of blood T cell repertoires in COVID-19. Overall study: Samples of COVID-19 (acute and convalescent) were obtained from the United States, Italy and Spain. Sources were T cells, B-cell-depleted T cells, or PBMCs; the material itself was cDNA or gDNA.

In terms of age and location, participants ranged from about 18 to 95 years and lived in about two dozen US areas. Allocation to cohorts depended on clinical history reported by the participants. Profiling relied on immunoSEQ multiplex PCR, and the TCRdb table lists in-frame clones only, not all of them. Of about 230,000 clones in the sample, roughly 89% are singletons; the top ten hold less than 4.5%. V lost 5 bases and J 0 bases, leaving 10 bases between the germline ends. The germline gives CDR1 MDHEN, CDR2 SYDVKM. This CDR3 comprises 14 residues. The chain is built from TRBV28 and TRBJ1-2; perhaps TRBD1 as D (6 bases). The material sequenced was PBMCs or T cells enriched from blood (not recorded which). This TCR derives from a young woman with acute COVID-19. CDR3 loop: CASSHEGANYGYTF. DNA for the CDR3: TGTGCCAGCAGTCACGAGGGGGCTAACTATGGCTACACCTTC.